The clone carrying this TCR beta chain was picked up one time. As yet, its antigen is unknown. Trimming pared 1 base from V and 3 bases from J, leaving 6 bases between. Per the germline V gene, CDR1 is SNHLY and CDR2 is FYNNEI. The CDR3 totals 13 residues. Documented time point: week 5, during vaccination. Every vaccination contained 300 ug of the mutant IDH1 20-mer peptide and was paired with topical imiquimod. The donor cohort comprised cases of new WHO grade 3 or 4 IDH1-mutant, ATRX-lost astrocytoma. The sample is drawn from a study of a mutant IDH1 vaccine in newly diagnosed glioma. Overall study context: Vaccination of patients was performed eight times, in weeks 1, 3, 5, 7, 11, 15, 19 and 23. Radiotherapy alone preceded vaccination by 4-6 weeks; alternatively, vaccination started with temozolomide cycles.

The assay was immunoSEQ multiplex PCR, and TCRdb's table has in-frame clones only and misses some. The sample comprises just under 80,000 clones, roughly 91% of which are singletons, and 0.56% rests with the top ten. The source material was PBMCs, sampled from a glioma patient whose treatment included an IDH1 peptide vaccine. The TCR originated in a woman aged 45-59 years with glioma. V and J are TRBV2 and TRBJ1-1; the D is unclear. The CDR3 bases are TGTGCCAGCAGTGAAGAACAGTACACTGAAGCTTTCTTT. It encodes CASSEEQYTEAFF.